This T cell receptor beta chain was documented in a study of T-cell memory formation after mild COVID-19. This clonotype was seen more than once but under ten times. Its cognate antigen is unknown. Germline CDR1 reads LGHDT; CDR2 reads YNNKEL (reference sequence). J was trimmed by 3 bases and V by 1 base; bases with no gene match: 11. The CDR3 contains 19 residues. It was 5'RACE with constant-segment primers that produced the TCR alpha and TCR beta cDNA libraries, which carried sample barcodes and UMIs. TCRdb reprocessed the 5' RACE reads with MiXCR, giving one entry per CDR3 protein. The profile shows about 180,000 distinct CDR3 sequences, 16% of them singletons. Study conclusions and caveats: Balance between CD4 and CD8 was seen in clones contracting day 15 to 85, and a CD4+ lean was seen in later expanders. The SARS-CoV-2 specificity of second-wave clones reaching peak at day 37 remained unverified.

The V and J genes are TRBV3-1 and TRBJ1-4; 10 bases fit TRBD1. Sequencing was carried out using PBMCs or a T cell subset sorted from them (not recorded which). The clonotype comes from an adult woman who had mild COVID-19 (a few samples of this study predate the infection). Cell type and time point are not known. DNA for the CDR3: TGTGCCAGCAGCCAAGTACCGGGACAGGGGTTGCAGGCTAATGAAAAACTGTTTTTT. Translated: CASSQVPGQGLQANEKLFF.